A selection of T cell receptor beta chains follows, all from one sample in a study of blood T cell repertoires in COVID-19. Repertoires were generated with immunoSEQ multiplex PCR, while TCRdb's copy carries only in-frame clones and drops some. The data contain approximately 290,000 clones, about nine tenths of them singletons. The sample consisted of peripheral blood. Source of these receptors: a young man with active or convalescent COVID-19. The CDR3 runs from the conserved cysteine through the conserved F or W.

>TRBV2|TRBJ1-2
CASSVDRVGYTF
>TRBV6-5|TRBJ1-3
CASSYSRQAGNTIYF
>TRBV11-2|TRBJ1-2
CASSLTPTAGRDYGYTF
>TRBV5-1|TRBJ2-5
CASSSSTGFQETQYF
>TRBV28|TRBJ1-5
CASSLLTSRQPQHF
>TRBV7-3|TRBJ2-3
CASSSGGTQYF
>TRBV13|TRBJ1-3
CASSLGEQGSIGNTIYF
>TRBV27|TRBJ2-6
CASRSLSGANVLTF
>TRBV5-8|TRBJ2-7
CASSLQGAVEQYF
>TRBV4-3|TRBJ2-3
CASSQQATPSSTDTQYF
>TRBV7-2|TRBJ2-7
CASSLVAGGYNSYEQYF
>TRBV6-2/TRBV6-3|TRBJ2-7
CASSSTYLLAGHYEQYF
>TRBV29-1|TRBJ1-1
CSVPDRDGNTEAFF
>TRBV6-5|TRBJ2-3
CASSYSYEDTQYF
>TRBV5-1|TRBJ1-1
CASSGGGLGTEAFF
>TRBV29-1|TRBJ1-1
CSVRDSPSNTEAFF
>TRBV6-5|TRBJ2-1
CASRLGTSGYNEQFF
>TRBV5-1|TRBJ2-2
CASRQEPPHTGELFF
>TRBV7-9|TRBJ1-1
CASSRQGLDTEAFF
>TRBV6-5|TRBJ2-2
CASSLAGGSSGELFF
>TRBV15|TRBJ1-4
CATSRAMRTLKNNEKLFF
>TRBV5-1|TRBJ1-1
CASSLVGTEAFF
>TRBV7-2|TRBJ1-2
CASSQDRGRYGYTF
>TRBV6-5|TRBJ2-3
CASSYGRGGDTQYF
>TRBV11-3|TRBJ2-2
CASSPLRGGHTGELFF
>TRBV9|TRBJ1-1
CASSVGAEAFF
>TRBV19|TRBJ1-2
CASRRGPYYGYTF
>TRBV6-5|TRBJ2-1
CASSYWGDDYNEQFF
>TRBV4-2|TRBJ1-2
CASSQDFRQEKRDGYTF
>TRBV15|TRBJ1-6
CATRGPGEVTLHF
>TRBV29-1|TRBJ2-7
CSVEERESYEQYF
>TRBV11-2|TRBJ2-5
CASTKRETIQETQYF
>TRBV7-8|TRBJ2-3
CASSHVGSSTDTQYF
>TRBV7-2|TRBJ2-5
CASSLAGHAPGETQYF
>TRBV6-5|TRBJ1-5
CASSYATGIQPQHF
>TRBV6-6|TRBJ1-6
CASRTQNRGNNSPLHF
>TRBV15|TRBJ1-5
CATSSRDISQPQHF
>TRBV9|TRBJ1-2
CASSVEFQGSGYTF
>TRBV18|TRBJ1-5
CASSPGQEYQPQHF
>TRBV27|TRBJ2-2
CASSFGFVGLNTGELFF
>TRBV6-6|TRBJ2-5
CASSYSGGGAQETQYF
>TRBV7-9|TRBJ2-7
CASSLGDGVKSYEQYF
>TRBV5-1|TRBJ2-3
CASSFSGRALSGTDTQYF
>TRBV7-3|TRBJ2-5
CASSPNRGKETQYF
>TRBV5-1|TRBJ1-1
CASSLGAGRTEAFF
>TRBV10-1|TRBJ2-3
CASSEGLGPDTQYF
>TRBV27|TRBJ1-5
CASSGQGGQPQHF
>TRBV2|TRBJ2-5
CASSSEETQYF
>TRBV6-5|TRBJ1-2
CASSYSGTTTSDGYTF